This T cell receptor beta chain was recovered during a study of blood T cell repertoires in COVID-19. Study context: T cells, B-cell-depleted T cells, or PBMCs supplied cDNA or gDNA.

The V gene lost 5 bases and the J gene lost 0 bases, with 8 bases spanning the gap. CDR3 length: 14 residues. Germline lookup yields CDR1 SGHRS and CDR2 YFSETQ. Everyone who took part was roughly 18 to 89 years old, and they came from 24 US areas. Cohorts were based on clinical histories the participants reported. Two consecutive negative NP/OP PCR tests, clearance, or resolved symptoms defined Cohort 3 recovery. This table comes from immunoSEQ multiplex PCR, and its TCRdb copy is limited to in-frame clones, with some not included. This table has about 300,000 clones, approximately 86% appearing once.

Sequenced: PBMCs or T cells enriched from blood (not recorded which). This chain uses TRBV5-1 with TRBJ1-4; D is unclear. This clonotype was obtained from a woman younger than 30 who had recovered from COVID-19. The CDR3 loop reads CASSFSATNEKLFF. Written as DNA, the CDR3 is TGCGCCAGCAGTTTTTCCGCAACTAATGAAAAACTGTTTTTT.